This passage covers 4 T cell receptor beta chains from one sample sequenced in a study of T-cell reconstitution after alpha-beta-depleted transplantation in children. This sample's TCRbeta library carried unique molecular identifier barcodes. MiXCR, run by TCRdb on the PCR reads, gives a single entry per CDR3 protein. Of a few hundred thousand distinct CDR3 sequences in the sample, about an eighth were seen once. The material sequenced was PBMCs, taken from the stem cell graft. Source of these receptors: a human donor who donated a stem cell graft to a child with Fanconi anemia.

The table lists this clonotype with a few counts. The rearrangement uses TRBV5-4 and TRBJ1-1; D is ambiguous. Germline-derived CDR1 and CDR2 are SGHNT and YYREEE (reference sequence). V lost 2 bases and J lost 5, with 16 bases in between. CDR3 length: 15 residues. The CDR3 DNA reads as TGTGCCAGCAGCTTTATGGGCCGGCGGGGAACTGAAGCTTTCTTT. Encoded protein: CASSFMGRRGTEAFF.

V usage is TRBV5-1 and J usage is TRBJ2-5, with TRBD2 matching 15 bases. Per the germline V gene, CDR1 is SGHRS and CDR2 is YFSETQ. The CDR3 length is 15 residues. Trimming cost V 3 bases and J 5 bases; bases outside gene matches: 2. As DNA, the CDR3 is TGCGCCAGCAGCTGGACTAGCGGGGGGGCGGAGACCCAGTACTTC. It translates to CASSWTSGGAETQYF.

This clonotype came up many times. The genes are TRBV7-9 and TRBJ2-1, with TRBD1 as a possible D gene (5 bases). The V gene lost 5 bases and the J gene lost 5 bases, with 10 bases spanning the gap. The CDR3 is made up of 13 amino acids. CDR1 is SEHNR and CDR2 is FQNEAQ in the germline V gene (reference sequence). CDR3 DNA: TGTGCCAGCAGCAACAGACAGCACAATGAGCAGTTCTTC. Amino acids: CASSNRQHNEQFF.

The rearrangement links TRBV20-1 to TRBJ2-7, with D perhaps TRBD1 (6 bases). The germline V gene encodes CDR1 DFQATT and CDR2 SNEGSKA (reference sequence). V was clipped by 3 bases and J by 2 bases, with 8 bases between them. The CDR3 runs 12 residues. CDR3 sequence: CSASGDTYEQYF. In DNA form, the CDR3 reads TGCAGTGCTAGTGGGGACACCTACGAGCAGTACTTC.